Sequencing of this T cell receptor beta chain was carried out in a study of cytomegalovirus exposure and HLA in healthy donors (dated by TCRdb to about 2017). At the level of the whole study: In an earlier analysis of approximately 500 of the donors, 250 to 350 Gb of sequence data and some 120 million unique TCR beta sequences from roughly 180 million T cells were reported. About 310 gigabases of sequencing data and tens of millions of unique TCR sequences were included in an early release covering about 620 HLA-typed donors. Of the 398 genotyped donors, 81% fell in the genetic ancestry cluster associated with self-reported Caucasian donors. The study aimed to test whether signatures of past pathogen exposure could be identified by cataloging public T cell receptors. The study profiled the T cell repertoires of hundreds of subjects by immunosequencing and related them to cytomegalovirus serostatus. Along with the roughly 670-subject first cohort, a separate validation cohort of 120 different subjects was used. To predict cytomegalovirus infection status, the study combined high-throughput TCR immunosequencing, statistical association of individual TCRs with disease status, and machine learning. A later analysis re-examined previously published TCR beta repertoires from more than 550 donors and added high-resolution HLA genotyping to investigate patterns of TCR occurrence. Rather than drawing on any new phenotypic data, the later analysis identified candidate immune exposures from TCR beta sequences and the way those sequences occurred across donors. An earlier analysis of 587 of the donors used high-throughput TCR beta sequencing to judge whether each TCR beta V gene segment behaved as functional or pseudogenic. Alongside the repertoire data, information on donor age, sex, ethnicity and CMV serostatus was compiled. In a later genetic analysis, genome-wide SNP genotypes for about 60% of the 666 donors were used, and that subset was treated as a discovery cohort. All discovery cohort repertoires had been generated on a single sequencing platform. HLA typing covered class I and class II loci at four-digit resolution. The number of typed donors differed by locus: about 620-630 for A, B, C, DRB1 and DQB1; approximately 520 for DQA1; approximately 600 for DPA1; and about 450 for DPB1. Four to six DR-DQ haplotypes were handled as single units for association and clustering because linkage in the cohort was strong. On average, around 240,000 unique TCR beta nucleotide sequences were sequenced per donor among a few hundred genotyped donors of the cohort, with roughly 19% of those sequences being non-productive. The full study reports these points: In vitro tests confirmed that a few of the cytomegalovirus-associated TCR beta chains recognize cytomegalovirus antigens. Correlated functional status among segregating V segments might be attributable to linkage disequilibrium, but an unknown experimental factor could not be ruled out. A further reported finding was that TCR beta sequences accurately predicted the HLA-A and HLA-B alleles for most subjects in the first cohort. Assigning TCR associations to individual alleles was difficult when HLA alleles, especially DR and DQ, strongly co-occurred. Most CMV-associated TCR beta chains appeared to be HLA-restricted in a later analysis, and the HLA associations seemed to be driven largely by CMV exposure. Immune exposure information for the cohort was limited to CMV serostatus. Because HLA typing was unavailable for some donors at each locus, only the typed subset was used in association tests. Because counts were too low, seventeen rarely observed V segments, including chromosome 9 orphons, were excluded from the earlier analysis of some 590 of the donors. Some IMGT-functional V segments, including TRBV6-2 and TRBV6-3, could not be distinguished by the 87-base-pair reads and were therefore excluded. Roughly uniform sequencing depth across donors was assumed in presence/absence analyses, although this assumption may not hold. Cytomegalovirus status was reported to be diagnosed by the classifier with high specificity and sensitivity in both the original and validation cohorts. According to a later analysis, parvovirus B19, influenza, CMV and Epstein-Barr virus appeared linked to several top co-occurrence clusters. V-gene and J-gene trimming of TCR beta chains was associated with a missense DCLRE1C variant in a later genetic analysis, and the association was replicated in an independent cohort. A cluster of highly shared sequence variants was judged likely to represent a technical artifact of the sequencing pipeline. Specific HLA alleles were associated with about 17,000 TCR beta sequences at a false discovery rate of 0.05 in a later analysis. The authors suggested that the approach could potentially be generalized to other disease states and immunological phenotypes. Most TCR sequences were seen in very few donors, while some public TCRs were found in many individuals. Only TCR beta chains were sequenced in this cohort, and the absence of alpha or paired-chain data limited detectable features. Compared with equally common non-associated chains, HLA-associated TCR beta chains in a later analysis were more clonally expanded and had lower generation probabilities. According to a later genetic analysis, donors in an Asian-associated ancestry cluster had fewer N-insertions in productive TCRs than the approximately 670-donor mean. In a later analysis, the rate of TCR association differed among HLA loci, with DRB1 alleles having the most associated TCRs and HLA-C alleles having the fewest. The study gave a list of more than 150 TCR beta chains associated with cytomegalovirus. An earlier analysis of roughly 570 of the donors showed that most TCR beta V segments appeared in productive rearrangements either about 87% or about 30% of the time, which broadly matched IMGT annotations.

V loses 1 base of germline sequence and J loses 6 bases, and the interval between the two ends is 10 bases. There are 15 amino acids in the CDR3, from cysteine to phenylalanine inclusive. CDR3 DNA only is kept here, 45 bases in frame from base 1. This clone was seen a handful of times. The target of this receptor is not known. Base quality data are lacking; no much larger clone is found one base away. The cohort was made up of roughly 670 healthy bone marrow donors. All cohort members were sampled while nominally healthy, although unrecorded immune exposures were likely present. The donor was CMV seropositive and was included in the group of 250 to 300 seropositive cohort members. A peripheral blood sample was collected from each donor, and TCR beta sequencing was performed on peripheral blood mononuclear cells. Genomic DNA extraction from the blood cell samples was performed with the Qiagen DNeasy Blood Extraction Kit.

Libraries were built with the immunoSEQ multiplex PCR assay. For the multiplex PCR, a mixture combining 60 forward primers for TCR Vbeta segments and 13 reverse primers for TCR Jbeta segments was used. The CDR3 region of rearranged TCR beta genes was amplified from genomic DNA with a multiplex PCR assay. The Illumina HiSeq System was used to sequence the amplified TCR beta libraries as 87-base-pair reads. On the authors' methods: A later analysis tallied roughly 80 million unique TCR beta chains across the 700 or so repertoires, and approximately 11 million of those chains were shared by two or more donors. A nearest-neighbor algorithm error-corrected the raw reads and collapsed the reads into unique sequences, merging closely related sequences to remove PCR and sequencing errors. To assign V, D and J gene segments, CDR3 sequences were aligned to IMGT reference sequences. For a sequence to be retained, at least a six-nucleotide match to both a V gene segment and a J gene segment was required. A rearrangement was called productive if the CDR3 had no stop codons and remained in frame with V and J, and every other rearrangement was called non-productive. Following IMGT convention, CDR3 was defined as the stretch from the second conserved V-encoded cysteine up to the conserved J-encoded phenylalanine. In an earlier analysis of some 550 of the donors, sequences lacking an unambiguous match to a single V gene segment were excluded. An earlier analysis of about 600 of the donors called V segments functional above 56.7% productive rearrangements and segregating when the between-donor standard deviation exceeded 5%. To diagnose cytomegalovirus status from the catalog of TCR beta chain sequences, a statistical classification framework was built. In a later analysis, TCR nucleotide sequences were compared against IMGT/GENE-DB human TR gene sequences so that V and J genes could be assigned. Using the TCRdist pipeline, a later analysis assigned CDR3 sequences along with most-parsimonious VDJ recombination scenarios. In a later analysis, each TCR beta chain was defined by its CDR3 amino acid sequence together with its V-gene family, and reads without a unique V-gene family were excluded. To address suspected cross-contamination and a sequencing artifact, a later analysis removed a few hundred highly shared, low-generation-probability nucleotide sequences. In a later analysis, a clonal expansion index was calculated for each public chain from normalized within-repertoire ranks of inferred template counts. A later analysis computed generation probabilities with a VDJ recombination model fitted to out-of-frame rearrangements, and checked the results against IGoR. In a later analysis, hypergeometric tests were used to score TCR-TCR, TCR-HLA and TCR-CMV co-occurrence, with a repertoire-size bias correction applied to TCR pairs. A later analysis estimated false discovery rates by permuting HLA or CMV assignments 20 times. A later analysis grouped co-occurring TCRs with DBSCAN, adding TCRdist sequence similarity when clustering within HLA-allele-positive subsets. Co-occurrence clustering excluded repertoires with fewer than 30,000 or more than 120,000 public chains, plus five with anomalous nucleotide sharing. TCRdb re-hosts the immuneACCESS table, in-frame sequences only. Its copies lack some clones; in the studies checked, an unresolved V gene accounts for under half of them, and the cause for the rest is not known. Clonal size and the V and J genes are those of that table, whereas D and trimming came from the DNA. The sample table holds 150,000 to 200,000 clones, of which about 12% were seen once. The leading ten clones occupy approximately 8.4% of the sample.

The receptor's source is a man in his forties or fifties in good health and CMV-seropositive. The rearrangement joined TRBV23-1 to TRBJ1-6; TRBD1 might be the D gene, on 6 matching bases. TRBV23-1 is annotated as an ORF whose role is uncertain. Sequencing input: PBMCs. The DNA sequence is as follows: TGCGCCAGCAGTCAATGGACAGACCTTAATTCACCCCTCCACTTT. It specifies CASSQWTDLNSPLHF.